The 30 T cell receptor beta chains below all came from one sample that was sequenced in a study of CD8+ T cells in alopecia areata. Extraction and reverse transcription of RNA yielded cDNA as the sequencing template. Using immunoSEQ multiplex PCR, the repertoire was profiled, and TCRdb retains in-frame clones only, with some absent. The table records roughly 180,000 clones, about 63% of them present only once. This specimen was CD4+ T cells sorted from blood, taken at week 0. All receptors derive from a human donor with alopecia areata.

For the CDR3, the DNA is TGCTCCCGGCGGGTTGATGGCAAAAACATTCAGTACTTC. Its translation is CSRRVDGKNIQYF. This sequence joins TRBV4-1 and TRBJ2-4, with D perhaps matching TRBD2 (5 bases). Germline CDR1 and CDR2: MGHRA and YSYEKL. CDR3 size: 13 residues.

V usage is TRBV9 and J usage is TRBJ2-2; D not resolved. The germline V gene encodes CDR1 SGDLS and CDR2 YYNGEE. Trimming shortened V by 0 bases and J by 5 bases, and 5 bases separated the two germline ends. The CDR3 covers 13 residues. The CDR3 DNA reads TGTGCCAGCAGCGTAGTACAGACCGGGGAGCTGTTTTTT. This encodes CASSVVQTGELFF.

The chain has TRBV30 and TRBJ2-1, with 12 bases that match TRBD2. The CDR3 totals 13 residues. Per the germline V gene, CDR1 is GTSNPN and CDR2 is SVGIG (reference sequence). After removal of 1 base from V and 10 bases from J, the junction contained 2 bases not matched to a gene. DNA for the CDR3: TGTGCCTGGAGTGGTGGACTAGCGGGGGAGCAGTTCTTC. It encodes CAWSGGLAGEQFF. Filled out from reference TRBV30 and TRBJ2-1, the complete variable domain reads SQTIHQWPATLVQPVGSPLSLECTVEGTSNPNLYWYRQAAGRGLQLLFYSVGIGQISSEVPQNLSASRPQDRQFILSSKKLLLSDSGFYLCAWSGGLAGEQFFGPGTRLTVL.

Details on this clone: The same CDR3 arises from other DNA sequences in this sample as well. The gene calls are TRBV7-2 and TRBJ2-7, with 9 bases identical to TRBD2. CDR3 length equals 15 residues. J was trimmed by 3 bases and V by 5 bases; bases with no gene match: 8. Germline lookup yields CDR1 SGHTA and CDR2 FQGNSA. For the CDR3, the DNA is TGTGCCAGCAGCCCGCGGGGGGGTCGATTCTACGAGCAGTACTTC. Its protein is CASSPRGGRFYEQYF.

The J gene is TRBJ2-6, the V gene TRBV15; a weak D match, TRBD2 (5 bases). Germline V gene sequence: CDR1 LNHNV, CDR2 YYDKDF (reference sequence). This CDR3 comprises 13 residues. V lost 10 bases to trimming and J lost 0 bases, with 7 bases between them. The chain's CDR3 is CAIRGSGANVLTF. In nucleotides, the CDR3 is TGTGCCATCCGGGGCTCTGGGGCCAACGTCCTGACTTTC.

The rearrangement joins TRBV29-1 to TRBJ1-2, with D uncertain. The CDR3 is made up of 14 amino acids. Germline lookup yields CDR1 SQVTM and CDR2 ANQGSEA. The germline V and J ends were trimmed by 1 base and 0 bases, with 9 bases remaining between them. The CDR3 reads CSVEGRIANYGYTF. In nucleotides, the CDR3 is TGCAGCGTTGAAGGTCGGATAGCTAACTATGGCTACACCTTC.

The V gene is TRBV5-1, the J gene TRBJ1-1, with no clear D. Germline V gene lookup returns CDR1 SGHRS and CDR2 YFSETQ. V lost 0 bases and J lost 1, with 7 bases in between. The CDR3 has 14 residues. The CDR3 DNA is TGCGCCAGCAGCTTGGGTACAGCGAACACTGAAGCTTTCTTT. Encoded protein: CASSLGTANTEAFF.

This clone turned up a few times. The genes are TRBV15 and TRBJ2-3; the match to TRBD2 covers 7 bases. V shed 8 bases, J shed 5 bases, and the junction held 7 bases outside the gene matches. The germline V gene encodes CDR1 LNHNV and CDR2 YYDKDF (reference sequence). There are 13 residues in the CDR3. The CDR3 spells CATASGVGDTQYF. CDR3 coding DNA: TGTGCCACCGCCAGCGGGGTCGGAGATACGCAGTATTTT.

V is TRBV6-5 and J is TRBJ2-5; D may be TRBD2 (6 bases). Germline V gene lookup returns CDR1 MNHEY and CDR2 SVGAGI. The CDR3 covers 14 residues. V lost 10 bases and J lost 2, with 17 bases in between. In DNA form, the CDR3 reads TGTGCCACCTCAGAAGCGGGCACTCAAGAGACCCAGTACTTC. It translates to CATSEAGTQETQYF.

The rearrangement joins TRBV19 to TRBJ2-4; D unclear. The germline V gene has CDR1 LNHDA and CDR2 SQIVND (reference sequence). This CDR3 spans 15 amino acids. Trimming left V 5 bases short and J 6 bases short, with 17 bases between. CDR3 sequence: CASSPSVGRVNIQYF. The DNA of the CDR3 is TGTGCCAGTAGTCCGTCCGTGGGTCGGGTAAACATTCAGTACTTC.

V gene TRBV5-6 combines with J gene TRBJ2-6, with 9 nucleotides matching TRBD1. From germline, CDR1 is SGHDT and CDR2 YYEEEE. The CDR3 has 17 amino acids. The ends lost 4 bases at V and 4 bases at J; junction bases unmatched: 9. The CDR3 protein is CASSGGTGRLGANVLTF. In DNA, the CDR3 is TGTGCCAGCAGCGGAGGGACAGGGCGGTTAGGGGCCAACGTCCTGACTTTC.

The V gene is TRBV15, the J gene TRBJ1-1; 7 bases align to TRBD1. The length of the CDR3 is 15 residues. The germline V gene encodes CDR1 LNHNV and CDR2 YYDKDF (reference sequence). After removal of 5 bases from V and 2 bases from J, the junction contained 8 bases not matched to a gene. The CDR3 spells CATSGLQGVNTEAFF. The DNA for the CDR3 is TGTGCCACCAGCGGGCTTCAGGGGGTTAACACTGAAGCTTTCTTT.

This clone was seen only once. The chain employs TRBV29-1 and TRBJ2-7; no definite D call. The V and J ends lost 3 bases and 6 bases respectively, with 15 bases between them. This CDR3 spans 13 amino acids. Germline V gene sequence: CDR1 SQVTM, CDR2 ANQGSEA. The DNA of the CDR3 is TGCAGCGTTGAGAAGGAAGTGAGTGGCGAGCAGTACTTC. Protein product: CSVEKEVSGEQYF.

This sequence joins TRBV29-1 and TRBJ1-4; D not resolved. Per germline, CDR1 SQVTM and CDR2 ANQGSEA. The germline V and J ends were trimmed by 5 bases and 0 bases, with 7 bases remaining between them. The CDR3 has 13 amino acids. CDR3 protein: CSVSHTTNEKLFF. The CDR3 nucleotides read TGCAGCGTTAGTCATACAACTAATGAAAAACTGTTTTTT. Full variable domain (missing parts from reference TRBV29-1 and TRBJ1-4): SAVISQKPSRDICQRGTSLTIQCQVDSQVTMMFWYRQQPGQSLTLIATANQGSEATYESGFVIDKFPISRPNLTFSTLTVSNMSPEDSSIYLCSVSHTTNEKLFFGSGTQLSVL.

The genes are TRBV30 and TRBJ1-2; 7 nucleotides line up with TRBD1. The V gene's germline CDR1 is GTSNPN and CDR2 SVGIG (reference sequence). This CDR3 comprises 12 residues. Unmatched junction bases numbered 3, after V lost 1 base and J lost 7 bases. CDR3 DNA sequence: TGTGCCTGGAGTGCAGGGGGATCTGGCTACACCTTC. It translates to CAWSAGGSGYTF.

V and J are TRBV5-1 and TRBJ2-5; D possibly corresponds to TRBD1 (7 bases). This CDR3 is built from 14 residues. Trimming removed 4 bases at V and 2 bases at J, with 12 bases between. Germline assignment: CDR1 SGHRS and CDR2 YFSETQ. CDR3 nucleotides: TGCGCCAGCAGCGGGGGGACAGTTCAAGAGACCCAGTACTTC. It codes for CASSGGTVQETQYF.

This clone was observed once. This chain uses TRBV5-6 with TRBJ1-2, with D tentatively TRBD1 (6 bases). Trimming pared 0 bases from V and 7 bases from J, leaving 13 bases between. CDR3 length: 14 amino acids. Germline CDR1 and CDR2: SGHDT and YYEEEE. The CDR3 reads CASSLDSGVRGYTF. The CDR3 DNA is TGTGCCAGCAGCTTGGATTCAGGGGTACGTGGCTACACCTTC.

This clone has more than one count but fewer than ten. The V gene is TRBV18, the J gene TRBJ2-7, with a tentative D call TRBD1 (6 bases). CDR1 is KGHSH, CDR2 LQKENI, per germline. This CDR3 is built from 17 residues. V shed 4 bases and J shed 2 bases, with 21 bases lying between them. The CDR3 reads CASSQEQTGELAYEQYF. The CDR3 nucleotides are TGTGCCAGCTCACAAGAACAGACAGGAGAGCTAGCCTACGAGCAGTACTTC. The full variable domain, rest sourced from reference TRBV18 and TRBJ2-7, is NAGVMQNPRHLVRRRGQEARLRCSPMKGHSHVYWYRQLPEEGLKFMVYLQKENIIDESGMPKERFSAEFPKEGPSILRIQQVVRGDSAAYFCASSQEQTGELAYEQYFGPGTRLTVT.

This chain uses TRBV4-3 with TRBJ1-1, with unresolved D. Germline assignment: CDR1 LGHNA and CDR2 YSLEER. The CDR3 has 16 amino acids. The V end was cut by 0 bases, the J end by 1 base, with 12 bases between. The CDR3 reads CASSQEARRQNTEAFF. The CDR3 DNA reads as TGCGCCAGCAGCCAAGAAGCAAGGAGACAGAACACTGAAGCTTTCTTT.

The CDR3 coding sequence is TGCGCCAGCAGCGCAGGACAACAAGAGACCCAGTACTTC. Amino acids: CASSAGQQETQYF. V gene TRBV5-1 combines with J gene TRBJ2-5; a possible D gene is TRBD1 (5 bases). This CDR3 is built from 13 residues. Trimming took off 4 bases at V and 2 bases at J, with 9 bases between the two ends. Per germline, CDR1 SGHRS and CDR2 YFSETQ.

The chain couples TRBV30 to TRBJ1-2; D might be TRBD1 (5 bases). CDR3 length: 13 residues. CDR1 and CDR2 (germline): GTSNPN, SVGIG (reference sequence). V was cut by 3 bases and J by 6 bases, with 14 bases left in between. The CDR3 DNA is TGTGCCTGGAGCCACGGGGCATCCGATGGCTACACCTTC. Its protein is CAWSHGASDGYTF.

Written as DNA, the CDR3 is TGCAGCGTTCATGGGAGTTTGATGAACACTGAAGCTTTCTTT. It codes for CSVHGSLMNTEAFF. The V call is TRBV29-1, the J call TRBJ1-1; D is uncertain. The CDR3 sequence is 14 residues long. The germline V and J ends were trimmed by 5 bases and 0 bases, with 13 bases remaining between them. Germline V lookup: CDR1 SQVTM, CDR2 ANQGSEA.

The J gene is TRBJ2-3, the V gene TRBV15; the match to TRBD1 covers 7 bases. The trim removed 5 bases at V and 5 bases at J, leaving 7 bases unmatched. CDR1 LNHNV and CDR2 YYDKDF come from the germline V gene (reference sequence). The CDR3 extends over 14 amino acids. The CDR3 spells CATSEGAQVDTQYF. The DNA of the CDR3 is TGTGCCACCAGCGAGGGGGCGCAAGTAGATACGCAGTATTTT. Complete variable domain (other parts from reference TRBV15 and TRBJ2-3): DAMVIQNPRYQVTQFGKPVTLSCSQTLNHNVMYWYQQKSSQAPKLLFHYYDKDFNNEADTPDNFQSRRPNTSFCFLDIRSPGLGDTAMYLCATSEGAQVDTQYFGPGTRLTVL.

The J gene is TRBJ1-2, the V gene TRBV6-1; D perhaps matches TRBD1 (6 bases). This CDR3 contains 14 residues. The germline CDR1 and CDR2 sequences are MNHNS and SASEGT. V gave up 7 bases and J gave up 4 bases, with 16 bases separating them. CDR3 residues: CASTDTGGGYGYTF. In DNA form, the CDR3 reads TGTGCCAGCACCGACACGGGGGGCGGCTATGGCTACACCTTC.

This chain connects TRBV4-3 to TRBJ2-4, with 12 positions matching TRBD2. CDR3 size: 16 residues. With 0 bases clipped from V and 7 bases from J, the junction kept 4 bases outside the gene matches. Germline CDR1 LGHNA, CDR2 YSLEER. This chain's CDR3 is CASSQEASGGANIQYF. The CDR3, as DNA: TGCGCCAGCAGCCAAGAGGCTAGCGGGGGGGCGAACATTCAGTACTTC.

This clone was seen a few times. CDR3 amino acids: CSVIGTGDQPQHF. The CDR3 bases are TGCAGCGTTATCGGGACAGGGGATCAGCCCCAGCATTTT. V usage is TRBV29-1 and J usage is TRBJ1-5; 10 nucleotides line up with TRBD1. Trimming removed 5 bases from V and 5 bases from J; junction bases left unmatched: 3. The CDR3 extends over 13 amino acids. The germline CDR1 and CDR2 sequences are SQVTM and ANQGSEA.

The CDR3 is CASSDGGAGQETQYF. The CDR3, as DNA: TGTGCCAGCAGTGACGGGGGTGCGGGCCAAGAGACCCAGTACTTC. The chain has TRBV2 and TRBJ2-5, with D maybe TRBD2 (6 bases). Germline-derived CDR1 and CDR2 are SNHLY and FYNNEI. This CDR3 has 15 residues. The V end was cut by 3 bases, the J end by 1 base, with 12 bases between.

The chain employs TRBV6-5 and TRBJ2-7; D is unclear. Germline V gene sequence: CDR1 MNHEY, CDR2 SVGAGI. Between the trimmed V and J ends, which lost 6 bases and 2 bases, there was a span of 11 bases. The CDR3 spans 13 residues. The CDR3 reads CASRKGSTYEQYF. CDR3 DNA sequence: TGTGCCAGCAGGAAGGGATCTACCTACGAGCAGTACTTC.

V is TRBV20-1 and J is TRBJ2-1, with no clear D. Trimming left V 5 bases short and J 6 bases short, with 5 bases between. Germline V gene data show CDR1 as DFQATT and CDR2 as SNEGSKA (reference sequence). The CDR3 runs to 10 residues. CDR3 DNA sequence: TGCAGTGCTGTTTTCAATGAGCAGTTCTTC. It codes for CSAVFNEQFF.

The sample holds a few counts of this clone. J is TRBJ2-6 and V is TRBV30; D gene uncertain. The germline V gene encodes CDR1 GTSNPN and CDR2 SVGIG (reference sequence). The CDR3 covers 16 residues. The V and J ends lost 4 bases and 0 bases respectively, with 13 bases between them. In DNA form, the CDR3 reads TGTGCCTGGAATGGGGTCATCAGCTCTGGGGCCAACGTCCTGACTTTC. Its translation is CAWNGVISSGANVLTF.